This paragraph reports one T cell receptor beta chain. The source of the sample is a study of shared clonotypes between healthy human individuals. The CDR3 is 15 residues long. J was trimmed by 0 bases and V by 5 bases; bases with no gene match: 5. CDR1 MNHEY and CDR2 SVGAGI come from the germline V gene. Sorted-subset replicate PCRs used around 220 ng DNA, approximately 33,000 T cell genomes. Data came from immunoSEQ multiplex PCR; TCRdb stores just in-frame clones and leaves some out. The repertoire includes some 2.4 million clones, over 85% of them detected once, and approximately 0.36% sits in the top ten.

The chain uses TRBV6-5 and TRBJ2-7; 9 bases agree with TRBD1. This TCR was sampled from a man aged 18 to 30 in good health. Some clones in this sample may be carry-over from other donors' samples. The specimen sequenced was naive CD4+ T cells from PBMCs. Subset described: CD45RA+ positively selected. The CDR3 coding sequence is TGTGCCAGCAGTAGACAGGGGGAATACTCCTACGAGCAGTACTTC. Translation: CASSRQGEYSYEQYF.